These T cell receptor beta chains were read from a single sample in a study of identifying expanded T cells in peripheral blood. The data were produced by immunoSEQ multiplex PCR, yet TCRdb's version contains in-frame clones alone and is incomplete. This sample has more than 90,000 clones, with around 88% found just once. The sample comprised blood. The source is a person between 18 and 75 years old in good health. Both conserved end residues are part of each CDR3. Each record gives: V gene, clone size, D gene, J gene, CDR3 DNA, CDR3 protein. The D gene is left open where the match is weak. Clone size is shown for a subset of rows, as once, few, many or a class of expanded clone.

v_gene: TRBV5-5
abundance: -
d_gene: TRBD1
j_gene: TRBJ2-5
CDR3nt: TGTGCCAGCAGCTTGGGACAGGGGGCGCGGCAGACCCAGTACTTC
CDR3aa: CASSLGQGARQTQYF

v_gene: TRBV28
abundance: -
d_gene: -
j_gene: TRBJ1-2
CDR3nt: TGTGCCAGCAGCCCCCCGGGCTCTAACTATGGCTACACCTTC
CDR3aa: CASSPPGSNYGYTF

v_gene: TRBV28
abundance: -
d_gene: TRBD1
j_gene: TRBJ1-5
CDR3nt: TGTGCCAGCAGTTTTGGGACAGGGAGAAATCAGCCCCAGCATTTT
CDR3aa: CASSFGTGRNQPQHF

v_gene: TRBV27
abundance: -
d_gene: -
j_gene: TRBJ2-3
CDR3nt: TGTGCCAGCAGTCTAACGCGGGGGCCATCTAGCACAGATACGCAGTATTTT
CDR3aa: CASSLTRGPSSTDTQYF

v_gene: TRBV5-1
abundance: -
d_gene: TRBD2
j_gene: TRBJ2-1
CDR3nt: TGCGCCAGCAGCTTGGCCCGGCTGCGGGGGGGCGACAATGAGCAGTTCTTC
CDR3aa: CASSLARLRGGDNEQFF

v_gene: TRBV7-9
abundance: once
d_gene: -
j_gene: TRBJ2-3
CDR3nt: TGTGCCAGCAGCTTAATAAAATACCCCCAGGCGGATACGCAGTATTTT
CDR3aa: CASSLIKYPQADTQYF

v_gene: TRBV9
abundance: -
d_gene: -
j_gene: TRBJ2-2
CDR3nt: TGTGCCAGCAGCATACGACCGGGACGGGAAAAGACCGCGAACACCGGGGAGCTGTTTTTT
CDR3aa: CASSIRPGREKTANTGELFF

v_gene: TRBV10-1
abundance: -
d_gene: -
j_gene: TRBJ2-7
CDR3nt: TGCGCCAGCAGTGAGGTTCCCCTATCCTACGAGCAGTACTTC
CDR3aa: CASSEVPLSYEQYF

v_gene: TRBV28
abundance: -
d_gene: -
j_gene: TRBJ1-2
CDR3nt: TGTGCCAGCAGTCCTCATCGGTCTATTAACTATGGCTACACCTTC
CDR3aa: CASSPHRSINYGYTF

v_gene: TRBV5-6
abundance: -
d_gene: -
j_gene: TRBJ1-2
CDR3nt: TGTGCCAGCAGCTGGGGGGAGGTTGTTAGCTATGGCTACACCTTC
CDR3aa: CASSWGEVVSYGYTF

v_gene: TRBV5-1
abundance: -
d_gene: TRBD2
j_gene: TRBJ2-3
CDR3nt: TGCGCCAGCAGCTTTCTAGCGGGGGCCACAGATACGCAGTATTTT
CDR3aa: CASSFLAGATDTQYF

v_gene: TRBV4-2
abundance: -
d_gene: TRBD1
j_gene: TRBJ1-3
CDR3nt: TGTGCCAGCAGCCAAGTGAGGGACAGGGCTGGAAACACCATATATTTT
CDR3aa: CASSQVRDRAGNTIYF

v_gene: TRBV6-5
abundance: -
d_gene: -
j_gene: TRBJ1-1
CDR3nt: TGTGCCAGTCGTCTTCGGTCTGAAGCTTTCTTT
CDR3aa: CASRLRSEAFF

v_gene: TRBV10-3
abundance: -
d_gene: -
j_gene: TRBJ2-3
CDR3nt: TGTGCCATCAGTGATTCGTCGAGGGGAGTGGGCACAGATACGCAGTATTTT
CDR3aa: CAISDSSRGVGTDTQYF

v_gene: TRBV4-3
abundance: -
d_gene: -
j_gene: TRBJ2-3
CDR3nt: TGCGCCAGCAGCCAAGATCTGGCAGATACGCAGTATTTT
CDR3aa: CASSQDLADTQYF

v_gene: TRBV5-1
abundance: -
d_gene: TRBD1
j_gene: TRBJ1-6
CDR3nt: TGCGCCAGCAGCCAGGGACAGGGGGAGCTATGGGATTTTTCACCCCTCCACTTT
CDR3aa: CASSQGQGELWDFSPLHF

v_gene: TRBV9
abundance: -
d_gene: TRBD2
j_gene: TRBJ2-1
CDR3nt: TGTGCCAGCAGCGGCCAAATAGCGGGGGGGAGCAATGAGCAGTTCTTC
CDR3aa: CASSGQIAGGSNEQFF

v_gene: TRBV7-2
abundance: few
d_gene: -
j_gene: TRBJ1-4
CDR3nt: TGTGCCAGCAGCCAACGGGGAAAACTGTTTTTT
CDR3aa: CASSQRGKLFF

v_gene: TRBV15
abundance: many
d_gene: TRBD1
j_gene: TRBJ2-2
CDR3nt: TGTGCCACCAGCAGGGACAGGGGAGGGGCCGGGGAGCTGTTTTTT
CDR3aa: CATSRDRGGAGELFF

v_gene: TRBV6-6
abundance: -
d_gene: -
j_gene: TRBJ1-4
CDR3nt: TGTGCCAGCAGCCACCGTGACGGCTATGAAAAACTGTTTTTT
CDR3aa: CASSHRDGYEKLFF

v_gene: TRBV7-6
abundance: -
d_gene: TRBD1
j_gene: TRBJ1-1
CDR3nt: TGTGCCGTTACGACGAGGGGGCTACGCACTGAAGCTTTCTTT
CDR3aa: CAVTTRGLRTEAFF

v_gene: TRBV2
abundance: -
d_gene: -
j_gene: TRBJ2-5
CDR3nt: TGTGCCAGCCTCATGGGGACCAGGGCAGAGACCCAGTACTTC
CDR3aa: CASLMGTRAETQYF

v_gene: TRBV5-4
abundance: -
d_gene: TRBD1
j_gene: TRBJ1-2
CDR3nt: TGTGCCAGCAGCGCGGACAGGAACTATGGCTACACCTTC
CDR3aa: CASSADRNYGYTF

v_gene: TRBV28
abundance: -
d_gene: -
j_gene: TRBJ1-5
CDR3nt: TGTGCCAGCAGTTTCATTGGGCAGGGTTATCCCCTTGGCAATCAGCCCCAGCATTTT
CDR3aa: CASSFIGQGYPLGNQPQHF

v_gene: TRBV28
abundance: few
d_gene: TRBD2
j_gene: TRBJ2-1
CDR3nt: TGTGCCAGCACCCCGTCCCCAGCGGGGGGCCCCTTGGATGAGCAGTTCTTC
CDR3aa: CASTPSPAGGPLDEQFF

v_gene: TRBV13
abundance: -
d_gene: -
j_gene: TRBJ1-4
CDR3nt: TGTGCCAGCAGCTTAGGCCTTCAGGGCCCGAGCACTAATGAAAAACTGTTTTTT
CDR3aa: CASSLGLQGPSTNEKLFF

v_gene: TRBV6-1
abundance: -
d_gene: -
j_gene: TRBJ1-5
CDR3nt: TGTGCCAGCAGTGATCAGGGGCATCAGCCCCAGCATTTT
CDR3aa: CASSDQGHQPQHF

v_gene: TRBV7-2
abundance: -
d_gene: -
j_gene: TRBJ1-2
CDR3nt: TGTGCCAGCAGCTTCATAAGGGGGGGAGGTGGCTACACCTTC
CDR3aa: CASSFIRGGGGYTF

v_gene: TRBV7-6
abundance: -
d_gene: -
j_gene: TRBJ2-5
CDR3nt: TGTGCCAGCAGCTCCCGCGGGGCCGGACGATACGCTTTGGAGACCCAGTACTTC
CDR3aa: CASSSRGAGRYALETQYF

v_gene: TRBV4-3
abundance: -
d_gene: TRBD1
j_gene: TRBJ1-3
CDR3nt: TGCGCCAGCAGCCAAGATTATTTCCCTCGTGACAGGGACTTCGGAAACACCATATATTTT
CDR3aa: CASSQDYFPRDRDFGNTIYF

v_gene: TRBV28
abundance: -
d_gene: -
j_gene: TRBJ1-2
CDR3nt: TGTGCCAGCAGTTCTGGGACACCGTCTCTAGGCTACACCTTC
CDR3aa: CASSSGTPSLGYTF

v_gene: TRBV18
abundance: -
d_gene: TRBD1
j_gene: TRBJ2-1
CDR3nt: TGTGCCAGCTCACCGACAGGGAACAATGAGCAGTTCTTC
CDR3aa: CASSPTGNNEQFF

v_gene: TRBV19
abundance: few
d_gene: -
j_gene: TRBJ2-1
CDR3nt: TGTGCCAGTAGCAGCCAAGGAGGAAATGAGCAGTTCTTC
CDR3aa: CASSSQGGNEQFF

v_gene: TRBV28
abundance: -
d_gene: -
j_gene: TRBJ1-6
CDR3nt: TGTGCCAGCATAAGGGGGGAGGGTTCACCCCTCCACTTT
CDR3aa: CASIRGEGSPLHF

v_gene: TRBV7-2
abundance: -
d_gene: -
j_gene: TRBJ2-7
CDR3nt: TGTGCCAGCAGCAGGGACGCCACCTACGAGCAGTACTTC
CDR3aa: CASSRDATYEQYF

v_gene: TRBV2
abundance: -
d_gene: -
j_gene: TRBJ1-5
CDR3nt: TGTGCCAGCAGTGATAACAGAAATCAGCCCCAGCATTTT
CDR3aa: CASSDNRNQPQHF

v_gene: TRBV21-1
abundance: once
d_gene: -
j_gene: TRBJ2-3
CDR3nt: TGTGCCAGCCGTACCACTATTGGGACTGCGCCCCGCACAGATACGCAGTATTTT
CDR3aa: CASRTTIGTAPRTDTQYF

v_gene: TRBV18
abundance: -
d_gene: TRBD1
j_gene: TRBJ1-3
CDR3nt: TGTGCCAGCTCACCCCGGCAAGGGGGCAGCTCTGGAAACACCATATATTTT
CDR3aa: CASSPRQGGSSGNTIYF

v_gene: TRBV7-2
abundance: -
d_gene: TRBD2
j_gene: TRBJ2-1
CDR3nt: TGTGCCAGCAGCTTCTGGCCGCGGGGGACCTACAATGAGCAGTTCTTC
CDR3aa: CASSFWPRGTYNEQFF

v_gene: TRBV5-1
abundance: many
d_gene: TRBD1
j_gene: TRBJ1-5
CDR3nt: TGCGCCAGCAGCTTGGAGGGGGACAGGCCCCAGCATTTT
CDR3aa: CASSLEGDRPQHF

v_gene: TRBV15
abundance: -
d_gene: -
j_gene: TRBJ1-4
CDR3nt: TGTGCCACCAGCAGAGGTTATAATGAAAAACTGTTTTTT
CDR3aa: CATSRGYNEKLFF

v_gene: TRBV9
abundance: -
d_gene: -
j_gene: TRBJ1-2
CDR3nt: TGTGCCAGCAGCGTAGAAGGGTTCGCTAACTATGGCTACACCTTC
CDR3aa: CASSVEGFANYGYTF

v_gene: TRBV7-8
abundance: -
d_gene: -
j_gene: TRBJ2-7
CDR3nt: TGTGCCAGCAGCTTAGTAGCAAGCGACGAGCAGTACTTC
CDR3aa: CASSLVASDEQYF

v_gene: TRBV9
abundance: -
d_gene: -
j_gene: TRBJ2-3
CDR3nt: TGTGCCAGCAGCCGTTGGGGTTCAGATACGCAGTATTTT
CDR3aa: CASSRWGSDTQYF

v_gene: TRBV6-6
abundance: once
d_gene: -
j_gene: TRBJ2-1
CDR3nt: TGTGCCAGCACCAACCCGGGGCGAAGCTCCTACAATGAGCAGTTCTTC
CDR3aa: CASTNPGRSSYNEQFF

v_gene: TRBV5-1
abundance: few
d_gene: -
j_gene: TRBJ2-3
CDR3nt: TGCGCCAGCCAGAGGGGGGGCAGCACAGATACGCAGTATTTT
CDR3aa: CASQRGGSTDTQYF

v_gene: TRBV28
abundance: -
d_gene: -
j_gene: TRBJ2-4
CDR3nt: TGTGCCAGCAGCGGCCACGTGTCCCTAGCCAAAAACATTCAGTACTTC
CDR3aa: CASSGHVSLAKNIQYF